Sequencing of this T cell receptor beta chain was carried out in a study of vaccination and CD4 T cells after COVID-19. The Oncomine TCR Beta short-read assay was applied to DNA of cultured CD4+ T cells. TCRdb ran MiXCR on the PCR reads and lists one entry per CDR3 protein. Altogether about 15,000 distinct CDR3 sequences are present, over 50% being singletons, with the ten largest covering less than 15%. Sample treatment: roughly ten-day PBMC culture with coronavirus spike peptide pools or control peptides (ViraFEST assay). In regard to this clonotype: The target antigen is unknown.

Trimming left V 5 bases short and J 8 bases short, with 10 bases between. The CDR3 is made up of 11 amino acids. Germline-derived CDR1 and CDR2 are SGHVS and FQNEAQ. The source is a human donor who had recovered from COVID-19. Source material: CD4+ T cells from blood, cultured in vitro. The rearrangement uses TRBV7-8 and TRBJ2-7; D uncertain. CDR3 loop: CASSPAEKQYF. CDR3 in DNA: TGTGCCAGCAGCCCTGCCGAGAAGCAGTACTTC.